This entry lists 24 T cell receptor beta chains sequenced from one sample in a study of blood T cells in healthy people across ages. A sample-barcoded 5' primer and a J-beta primer mix were used in a second PCR of roughly 7 to 11 cycles. In TCRdb, the 5' RACE reads were re-called with MiXCR into one record per CDR3 protein. Of about 640,000 distinct CDR3 sequences in the sample, approximately 59% were seen once. Sequencing was performed on blood. The receptors here all came from a man between 60 and 75 years old in good health.

The V gene is TRBV9, the J gene TRBJ2-7, with D tentatively TRBD2 (5 bases). The V end lost 3 bases, the J end lost 4 bases, and 11 bases lay between the germline ends. Looked up from germline, CDR1 is SGDLS and CDR2 is YYNGEE. This CDR3 comprises 13 residues. CDR3 in DNA: TGTGCCAGCAGCGAACAACTAGGGTACGAGCAGTACTTC. As protein: CASSEQLGYEQYF.

The rearrangement joins TRBV7-9 to TRBJ2-5, with 8 bases that match TRBD1. The J call may be wrong; the DNA end is better matched by TRBJ2-7. This CDR3 spans 15 amino acids. Germline V lookup: CDR1 SEHNR, CDR2 FQNEAQ (reference sequence). CDR3 nucleotides: TGTGCCAGCAGCTCGGACAGGGAGGCGTCCTACGAGCAGTACTTC. Its translation: CASSSDREASYEQYF.

In this sample, this clonotype turned up a few times. The chain combines TRBV25-1 with TRBJ1-6, with 7 nucleotides matching TRBD1. CDR3 length equals 14 residues. CDR1 MGHDK and CDR2 SYGVNS come from the germline V gene. V trimming: 7 bases; J trimming: 6 bases; junction bases outside the gene matches: 6. CDR3 in amino acids: CASNVGQTNSPLHF. Written as DNA, the CDR3 is TGTGCCAGCAACGTGGGACAGACTAATTCACCCCTCCACTTT.

A few counts support this clonotype. The chain couples TRBV7-2 to TRBJ1-2, with a possible D match to TRBD1 (6 bases). The CDR3 consists of 16 residues. V dropped 2 bases and J dropped 2 bases, with 15 bases sitting between them. The V gene's germline CDR1 is SGHTA and CDR2 FQGNSA. The chain's CDR3 is CASSLSLDRLNYGYTF. DNA of the CDR3: TGTGCCAGCAGCTTATCCCTAGACAGGTTGAACTATGGCTACACCTTC.

The CDR3 nucleotides are TGTGCCAGCAGCGGGGTCTCCTACAATGAGCAGTTCTTC. Its translation is CASSGVSYNEQFF. The gene calls are TRBV6-2 or TRBV6-3 and TRBJ2-1; D is possibly TRBD2 (5 bases). V was pared by 6 bases and J by 0 bases, with 6 bases between. CDR1 MNHEY and CDR2 SVGEGT come from the germline V gene. The CDR3 contains 13 residues.

This clonotype has more than one count but fewer than ten. V gene TRBV2 combines with J gene TRBJ2-5, with TRBD2 matching 7 bases. The CDR3 extends over 15 amino acids. V gave up 4 bases and J gave up 3 bases; unmatched junction bases: 8. The germline V gene has CDR1 SNHLY and CDR2 FYNNEI. CDR3 residues: CASSAPTSAKETQYF. CDR3 nucleotides: TGTGCCAGCAGTGCCCCCACTAGCGCCAAAGAGACCCAGTACTTC.

This clonotype appeared many times. The gene calls are TRBV6-5 and TRBJ2-7, with 8 nucleotides matching TRBD1. Germline V gives CDR1 MNHEY, CDR2 SVGAGI. The length of the CDR3 is 15 residues. J gave up 2 bases and V 5 bases, and 8 bases lay outside the gene matches. The CDR3 sequence: CASSDGQGRTYEQYF. CDR3 DNA: TGTGCCAGCAGTGACGGACAGGGACGGACCTACGAGCAGTACTTC.

The genes are TRBV6-1 and TRBJ2-3; D might be TRBD2 (7 bases). The germline CDR1 and CDR2 sequences are MNHNS and SASEGT. This CDR3 has 14 amino acids. Trimming left V 6 bases short and J 3 bases short, with 13 bases between. Here the CDR3 reads CASRVRGGTDTQYF. For the CDR3, the DNA is TGTGCCAGCAGAGTAAGGGGGGGAACAGATACGCAGTATTTT.

J is TRBJ2-1 and V is TRBV3-1; 8 bases fit TRBD2. V trimming: 2 bases; J trimming: 13 bases; junction bases outside the gene matches: 10. The CDR3 extends over 14 amino acids. The germline gives CDR1 LGHDT, CDR2 YNNKEL (reference sequence). The CDR3 region is CASSQLSGESGQFF. The CDR3 DNA sequence: TGTGCCAGCAGCCAACTTAGCGGGGAGTCTGGCCAGTTCTTC.

In the case of this clonotype: A junction end diverges from the germline sequence, so it may reflect a read error. The chain joins TRBV7-6 to TRBJ2-6; D gene unclear. Germline values: CDR1 SGHVS, CDR2 FNYEAQ. The CDR3 runs 14 residues. CDR3 region: CASSLNPDGHVLTF. The CDR3 coding sequence is TGTGCCAGCAGCTTAAATCCAGACGGGCACGTACTGACTTTC. The complete variable domain, with remaining parts taken from reference TRBV7-6 and TRBJ2-6, reads GAGVSQSPRYKVTKRGQDVALRCDPISGHVSLYWYRQALGQGPEFLTYFNYEAQQDKSGLPNDRFSAERPEGSISTLTIQRTEQRDSAMYRCASSLNPDGHVLTFGAGSRLTVL.

A single count supports this clonotype. V gene TRBV12-3 or TRBV12-4 combines with J gene TRBJ1-1, with 8 bases lining up with TRBD1. J gave up 5 bases and V 7 bases, and 6 bases lay outside the gene matches. CDR3 length: 13 amino acids. The DNA of the CDR3 is TGTGCCAGCACGCAGGGGGCGGGGACTGAAGCTTTCTTT. Amino acids: CASTQGAGTEAFF.

The chain employs TRBV20-1 and TRBJ2-7, with D possibly being TRBD2 (5 bases). The CDR3 contains 12 residues. V was cut by 3 bases and J by 6 bases, with 12 bases left in between. Germline loops: CDR1 DFQATT, CDR2 SNEGSKA (reference sequence). The CDR3 sequence is CSASSDPREQYF. In nucleotides, the CDR3 is TGCAGTGCTAGTAGCGACCCTCGCGAGCAGTACTTC.

The J gene is TRBJ1-6, the V gene TRBV28, with 11 bases identical to TRBD1. Looked up from germline, CDR1 is MDHEN and CDR2 is SYDVKM. This CDR3 region has 15 residues. The ends lost 4 bases at V and 8 bases at J; junction bases unmatched: 4. The CDR3 protein is CASSSWTGGYSPLHF. For the CDR3, the DNA is TGTGCCAGCAGTTCATGGACAGGGGGCTATTCACCCCTCCACTTT.

The rearrangement links TRBV5-1 to TRBJ2-4; TRBD1 might be the D (6 bases). With the DNA end fitting TRBJ2-5 better, the J assignment may be wrong. CDR3 length: 16 amino acids. Germline V gene data show CDR1 as SGHRS and CDR2 as YFSETQ. The CDR3 loop is CASSLAGSGERETQYF. DNA of the CDR3: TGCGCCAGCAGCTTGGCCGGCTCAGGGGAAAGGGAGACCCAGTACTTC.

The chain couples TRBV27 to TRBJ2-5; D possibly corresponds to TRBD1 (6 bases). V was shortened by 8 bases and J by 0 bases, with 16 bases between the two germline ends. This CDR3 is 15 amino acids long. Germline values: CDR1 MNHEY, CDR2 SMNVEV (reference sequence). DNA for the CDR3: TGTGCCAGCGCGGACTTGGGGGCGTACCAAGAGACCCAGTACTTC. Translating it yields CASADLGAYQETQYF.

The chain couples TRBV11-2 to TRBJ2-3, with a tentative D call TRBD1 (5 bases). The V end was cut by 3 bases, the J end by 2 bases, with 15 bases between. This CDR3 has 16 amino acids. Germline assignment: CDR1 SGHAT and CDR2 FQNNGV. CDR3 loop: CASSFSGAAYTDTQYF. As DNA, the CDR3 is TGTGCCAGCAGCTTCAGTGGGGCAGCCTACACAGATACGCAGTATTTT.

The chain combines TRBV29-1 with TRBJ2-3, with D possibly matching TRBD2 (6 bases). Per germline, CDR1 SQVTM and CDR2 ANQGSEA. Trimming pared 3 bases from V and 4 bases from J, leaving 17 bases between. The length of the CDR3 is 15 residues. The chain's CDR3 is CSVEPGLPTPDTQYF. The CDR3 region has the DNA TGCAGCGTTGAGCCGGGACTCCCAACTCCAGATACGCAGTATTTT.

The chain recombines TRBV5-1 with TRBJ1-2; 7 bases match TRBD1. After removal of 4 bases from V and 6 bases from J, the junction contained 9 bases not matched to a gene. The germline V gene encodes CDR1 SGHRS and CDR2 YFSETQ. This CDR3 is built from 14 residues. The CDR3, as DNA: TGCGCCAGCAGCCCGACAGGGAGTTTCAATGGCTACACCTTC. This gives the protein CASSPTGSFNGYTF.

The chain has TRBV7-2 and TRBJ2-5; tentative D call: TRBD2 (7 bases). CDR3 size: 15 residues. Per germline, CDR1 SGHTA and CDR2 FQGNSA. V shed 4 bases and J shed 1 base, with 13 bases lying between them. The CDR3 loop reads CASSWVGGAQETQYF. CDR3 nucleotide sequence: TGTGCCAGCAGCTGGGTAGGGGGGGCCCAAGAGACCCAGTACTTC.

The rearrangement joins TRBV5-1 to TRBJ2-5, with TRBD1 as a possible D gene (5 bases). The CDR3 is 13 amino acids. V lost 4 bases and J lost 13, with 20 bases in between. Germline CDR1 is SGHRS and CDR2 is YFSETQ. The CDR3 DNA follows: TGCGCCAGCAGCGCAGGGTTGTATTGCGACGGGTACTTC. It codes for CASSAGLYCDGYF.

V is TRBV2 and J is TRBJ2-5, with 9 bases aligning to TRBD2. V was clipped by 4 bases and J by 3 bases; unmatched bases: 9. CDR1 is SNHLY and CDR2 is FYNNEI in the germline V gene. CDR3 size: 16 residues. The CDR3 spells CASSAERGLAEETQYF. CDR3 coding DNA: TGTGCCAGCAGTGCCGAGCGGGGACTAGCTGAAGAGACCCAGTACTTC.

This clonotype was observed a handful of times. This rearrangement joins TRBV7-2 to TRBJ2-7, with D uncertain. Germline CDR1 is SGHTA and CDR2 is FQGNSA. The CDR3 runs to 13 residues. Trimming pared 5 bases from V and 3 bases from J, leaving 11 bases between. The CDR3 nucleotides read TGTGCCAGCAGCCCTCCATACAACTACGAGCAGTACTTC. This encodes CASSPPYNYEQYF.

On this clonotype itself: The DNA is omitted, as the CDR3 cannot be located on it reliably, and the CDR3 follows TCRdb's listing. The chain links TRBV20-1 to TRBJ1-6. The CDR3 length equals 21 residues, ends included. The germline V gene has CDR1 DFQATT and CDR2 SNEGSKA (reference sequence). The CDR3 loop is CSARTRGGMKNCFLAVEPLHF.

As concerns this clonotype: This may stem from a read error, because a much larger clone lies one nucleotide away. The V call is TRBV18, the J call TRBJ2-5; no reliable D call. The length of the CDR3 is 13 residues. CDR1 is KGHSH, CDR2 LQKENI, per germline. Written as DNA, the CDR3 is TGTGCCAGCGCACCAAGGCAGGAAGAGACCCAGTACTTC. It translates to CASAPRQEETQYF.